This T cell receptor (beta chain) was profiled in a study of blood T cell repertoires in COVID-19. Study-level information: Samples representing acute and convalescent COVID-19 were sourced from the United States, Italy and Spain.

Living in 24 US areas, the participants were between 18 and 89 years of age. Grouping used clinical history reported by participants in a survey and questionnaire. Germline values: CDR1 SGHRS, CDR2 YFSETQ. This CDR3 region has 14 residues. Trimming shortened V by 4 bases and J by 2 bases, and 9 bases separated the two germline ends. Original methodology: Amplifying reference gene primers gave estimates of nucleated cell counts. TCRdb's table, derived via immunoSEQ multiplex PCR, lists solely in-frame clones and lacks some. V, J and clone size derive from that table, while D and trimming were established from the DNA sequence. Of approximately 350,000 clones in the sample, 80% to 85% were seen once.

Source material: PBMCs or T cells enriched from blood (not recorded which). J is TRBJ1-4 and V is TRBV5-1, with a possible D match to TRBD1 (6 bases). This TCR was recovered from a woman in her 50s who had recovered from COVID-19. The CDR3 nucleotides are TGCGCCAGCAGCCAGGGGAGCACTAATGAAAAACTGTTTTTT. It translates to CASSQGSTNEKLFF.